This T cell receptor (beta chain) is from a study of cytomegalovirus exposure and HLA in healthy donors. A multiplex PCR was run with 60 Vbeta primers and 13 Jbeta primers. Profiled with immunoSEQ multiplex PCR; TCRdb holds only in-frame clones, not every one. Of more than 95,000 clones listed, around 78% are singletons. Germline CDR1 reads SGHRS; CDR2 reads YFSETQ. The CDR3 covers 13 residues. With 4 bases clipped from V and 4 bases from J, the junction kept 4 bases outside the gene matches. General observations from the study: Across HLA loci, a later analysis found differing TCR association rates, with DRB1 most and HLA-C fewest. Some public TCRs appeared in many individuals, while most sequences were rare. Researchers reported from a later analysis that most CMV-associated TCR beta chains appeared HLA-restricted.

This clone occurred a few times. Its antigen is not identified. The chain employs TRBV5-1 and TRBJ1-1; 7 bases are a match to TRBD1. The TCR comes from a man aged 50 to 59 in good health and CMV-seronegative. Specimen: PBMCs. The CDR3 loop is CASSPRQGTEAFF. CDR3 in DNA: TGCGCCAGCAGCCCTCGACAGGGCACTGAAGCTTTCTTT. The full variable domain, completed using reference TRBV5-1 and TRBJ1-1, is KAGVTQTPRYLIKTRGQQVTLSCSPISGHRSVSWYQQTPGQGLQFLFEYFSETQRNKGNFPGRFSGRQFSNSRSEMNVSTLELGDSALYLCASSPRQGTEAFFGQGTRLTVV.